Listed below are T cell receptor beta chains from one sample, sequenced in a study of Ad26.COV2.S vaccination and SARS-CoV-2 variants. Clones were sequenced by immunoSEQ multiplex PCR, and TCRdb holds only the in-frame ones, with some missing. The sample lists around 450,000 clones, roughly nine tenths seen once, with about 2.5% in the top ten. Sequencing used peripheral blood, obtained in a trial of Ad26.COV2.S vaccine versus placebo. Receptor source: a person aged 18-65 years who received the Ad26.COV2.S COVID-19 vaccine or a placebo. The conserved cysteine and the conserved F or W are not part of the CDR3 here.

v_gene: TRBV2
CDR3aa: ASSEYTPYEQY

v_gene: TRBV24-1
CDR3aa: ATCRGGSYNEQF

v_gene: TRBV28
CDR3aa: ASKGDAIQY

v_gene: TRBV7-3
CDR3aa: ASSFGGSSPLH

v_gene: TRBV6-6
CDR3aa: ASSVSWTSTDTQY

v_gene: TRBV6-5
CDR3aa: ASSYSSGSHQPQH

v_gene: TRBV18
CDR3aa: ASSPLGVSNEKLF

v_gene: TRBV5-5
CDR3aa: ASSLGRGQFGETQY

v_gene: TRBV5-1
CDR3aa: ASSLAGTSEETQY

v_gene: TRBV4-1
CDR3aa: ASSRSRTVLTEAF

v_gene: TRBV7-3
CDR3aa: ASSPPGTSSTGELF

v_gene: TRBV5-4
CDR3aa: ASRTGQGAEQF

v_gene: TRBV28
CDR3aa: ASSLWDYGYT

v_gene: TRBV11-3
CDR3aa: ASSLASTGRVQSYEQY

v_gene: TRBV4-1
CDR3aa: ASSQGLLETQY

v_gene: TRBV13
CDR3aa: ASSEQRLAEGIDTQY

v_gene: TRBV5-3
CDR3aa: ARSPLGQRGPHTQY

v_gene: TRBV5-5
CDR3aa: ASSLLGGGYEQF

v_gene: TRBV5-1
CDR3aa: ASSSTSRDREWNTEAF

v_gene: TRBV18
CDR3aa: ASSPISAFSGEQF

v_gene: TRBV7-3
CDR3aa: ASSLIGGNTEAF

v_gene: TRBV10-2
CDR3aa: ASTVRVLGEQY

v_gene: TRBV11-3
CDR3aa: ASSLIGPREAF

v_gene: TRBV4-2
CDR3aa: ASSHPGLAGGNEQY